This is a list of T cell receptor beta chains from one sample in a study of molecular identifiers for immune sequencing clone quantification. In TCRdb, the PCR reads were re-called with MiXCR into one record per CDR3 protein. The table has roughly 630,000 distinct CDR3 sequences, about 25% seen once. Sequencing was performed on naive CD8+ T cells from blood, with Jurkat cell RNA spiked in. These receptors all come from a human donor in good health. Some libraries in this study had Jurkat cell RNA spiked in. The CDR3 runs from the conserved cysteine through the conserved F or W. The D gene is left open where the match is weak. Expanded clones get a size class; other rows say once, few or many, or leave the size out.

J gene | V gene | clone size | D gene | CDR3 DNA | CDR3 protein
TRBJ2-7 | TRBV21-1 | . | . | TGTGCCAGCAGCAAAGCGCCAGGGGTGCGGGACAGCCACGAGCAGTACTTC | CASSKAPGVRDSHEQYF
TRBJ2-3 | TRBV6-1 | . | TRBD2 | TGTGCCCGCAGTGGCCGAATAGCGGGAGTATGGGAAGATACGCAGTATTTT | CARSGRIAGVWEDTQYF
TRBJ1-5 | TRBV5-6 | many | . | TGTGCCAGCAGCTTGTTCATTAGCAATCAGCCCCAGCATTTT | CASSLFISNQPQHF
TRBJ1-4 | TRBV7-8 | few | TRBD1 | TGTGCCAGCAGCTTAGTACAGGGGGTAAAAGGTGAAAAACTGTTTTTT | CASSLVQGVKGEKLFF
TRBJ1-1 | TRBV4-1 | . | TRBD1 | TGCGCCAGCAGCCAGCCCCCCCCAGGGGGCACTGAAGCTTTCTTT | CASSQPPPGGTEAFF
TRBJ2-1 | TRBV27 | many | TRBD2 | TGTGCCAGCAGTTTAAGCAGCGGGGGGGCTTCCTACAATGAGCAGTTCTTC | CASSLSSGGASYNEQFF
TRBJ1-5 | TRBV30 | . | . | TGTGCCTGGAGTGTAGAGACAGCCACAGGAGTTTCCAATCAGCCCCAGCATTTT | CAWSVETATGVSNQPQHF
TRBJ1-6 | TRBV6-6 | . | . | TGTGCCAGCAGTTACCCGGTTATGGATTCACCCCTCCACTTT | CASSYPVMDSPLHF
TRBJ1-1 | TRBV15 | . | . | TGTGCCACCAGCAGAGCTAACAATTGGAACACTGAAGCTTTCTTT | CATSRANNWNTEAFF
TRBJ2-7 | TRBV29-1 | . | TRBD1 | TGCAGCGTTGAAGATTCAGCTCCGGGACAGAAGTACGCGCAGTACTTC | CSVEDSAPGQKYAQYF
TRBJ2-1 | TRBV7-3 | few | . | TGTGCCAGCAGCTTTAACATTGGCAATGAGCAGTTCTTC | CASSFNIGNEQFF
TRBJ2-3 | TRBV6-5 | many | . | TGTGCCAGCAGTTACTCGATGGGGGCTGAAGATACGCAGTATTTT | CASSYSMGAEDTQYF
TRBJ2-5 | TRBV20-1 | few | . | TGCAGTGCTCGTAGCCTTTACAGGGAGGAGGAGACCCAGTACTTC | CSARSLYREEETQYF
TRBJ1-5 | TRBV19 | many | TRBD1 | TGTGCCAGTAGTGCGGGACAGGGGAGTGATCAGCCCCAGCATTTT | CASSAGQGSDQPQHF
TRBJ2-7 | TRBV4-3 | . | . | TGCGCCAGCAGCCCACAACAGGGCTACTACGAGCATTACTTC | CASSPQQGYYEHYF
TRBJ2-7 | TRBV19 | . | . | TGTGCCAGTATGTGGTCCGGGACGGGGACCTACGAGCAGTACTTC | CASMWSGTGTYEQYF
TRBJ2-7 | TRBV11-3 | . | . | TGTGCCAGCAGCTTTTCCGGGCACCCCTACGAGCAGTACTTC | CASSFSGHPYEQYF
TRBJ1-2 | TRBV9 | few | . | TGTGCCAGCAGCGTCGATTGGACGGCTAACTATGGCTACACCTTC | CASSVDWTANYGYTF
TRBJ2-5 | TRBV7-9 | many | . | TGTGCCAGCAACGAGATTACGTACCAAGAGACCCAGTACTTC | CASNEITYQETQYF
TRBJ1-1 | TRBV18 | many | . | TGTGCCAGCTCACCAGACTCGGACAGACTGAACACTGAAGCTTTCTTT | CASSPDSDRLNTEAFF
TRBJ2-7 | TRBV5-4 | few | TRBD2 | TGTGCCAGCAGCTTGGCCTTTAGCGGGAACTACGAGCAGTACTTC | CASSLAFSGNYEQYF
TRBJ2-1 | TRBV7-9 | . | TRBD2 | TGTGCCAGCAGCTTACGGGCGGGGGGGCCCTACAATGAGCAGTTCTTC | CASSLRAGGPYNEQFF
TRBJ2-1 | TRBV20-1 | few | TRBD2 | TGCAGTGCCCCGGCCGGGACTATCTCCTACAATGAGCAGTTCTTC | CSAPAGTISYNEQFF
TRBJ2-7 | TRBV4-2 | . | . | TGTGCCCGCAGCCAAGCCGGGGGCAGCTACGAGCAGTACTTC | CARSQAGGSYEQYF
TRBJ2-7 | TRBV4-1 | . | TRBD1 | TGCGCCAGCAGCCAAGTGGACGACAGGGCCTACGAGCAGTACTTC | CASSQVDDRAYEQYF
TRBJ2-3 | TRBV6-2/TRBV6-3 | many | TRBD2 | TGTGCCAGCAGTGAGACTAGCGCGGTTGGAACAGATACGCAGTATTTT | CASSETSAVGTDTQYF
TRBJ2-3 | TRBV7-6 | . | TRBD2 | TGTGCCAGCAGCTACACTTCTAGCGGGGACCCTAGCACAGATACGCAGTATTTT | CASSYTSSGDPSTDTQYF
TRBJ1-2 | TRBV27 | once | TRBD1 | TGTGCCAGCAGTCCGTTGGGACAGGAAGGTCAGGGGGCCTATGGCTACACCTTC | CASSPLGQEGQGAYGYTF
TRBJ1-5 | TRBV28 | . | . | TGTGCCAGCAGTTTCTTACCCGGGACAAGTGATCCGCCCCCGCATTTT | CASSFLPGTSDPPPHF
TRBJ1-6 | TRBV4-1 | . | TRBD1 | TGCGCCAGCAGCCTAACGGACAGGGAAATTTATAATTCACCCCTCCACTTT | CASSLTDREIYNSPLHF
TRBJ2-5 | TRBV5-5 | many | . | TGTGCCAGCAGCTCCGGATCAGGCCAAGAGACCCAGTACTTC | CASSSGSGQETQYF
TRBJ1-1 | TRBV12-3/TRBV12-4 | . | . | TGTGCCAGCAGCCCTCGATCAGATCCGAACACTGAAGCTTTCTTT | CASSPRSDPNTEAFF
TRBJ2-3 | TRBV20-1 | many | . | TGCAGTGCGCCGGCTCCTTTAGATACGCAGTATTTT | CSAPAPLDTQYF
TRBJ2-7 | TRBV7-9 | . | TRBD2 | TGTGCCAGCAGCGCGACTAGCGGAGATTACGAGCAGTACTTC | CASSATSGDYEQYF
TRBJ2-7 | TRBV29-1 | . | TRBD2 | TGCAGCGCCGCCGGGAGGAAAGGAACCTACGAGCAGTACTTC | CSAAGRKGTYEQYF
TRBJ1-2 | TRBV21-1 | many | . | TGTGCCAGCAGAAAGGAAAGGACCGATGGCTACACCTTC | CASRKERTDGYTF
TRBJ2-7 | TRBV2 | . | . | TGTGCCAGCAGTCCCCTAGCGTCGACAAGGGAGCAGTACTTC | CASSPLASTREQYF
TRBJ2-1 | TRBV11-2 | . | TRBD2 | TGTGCCAGCAGCTTTCCTTTCTCGGCGGGAGAGACAAGGAATGAGCAGTTCTTC | CASSFPFSAGETRNEQFF
TRBJ1-5 | TRBV4-1 | few | . | TGCGCCAGCAGCCAATTTCGGACGGATCATAGCAATCAGCCCCAGCATTTT | CASSQFRTDHSNQPQHF
TRBJ2-7 | TRBV27 | . | TRBD1 | TGTACCAGCAGTTTATCAGGGGGCCGCGAGCAGTACTTC | CTSSLSGGREQYF
TRBJ2-1 | TRBV20-1 | . | . | TGCAGTGCTATCTACAATGAGCAGTTCTTC | CSAIYNEQFF
TRBJ1-1 | TRBV7-9 | many | . | TGTGCCAGCAGATATCCGGAGAACACTGAAGCTTTCTTT | CASRYPENTEAFF
TRBJ1-1 | TRBV19 | . | . | TGTGCCAGTAGTCACACCGGGACGGAGGCTGAAGCTTTCTTT | CASSHTGTEAEAFF
TRBJ2-7 | TRBV7-6 | . | . | TGTGCCAGCAGTCCAAGCGAGGCTTACGAGCAGTACTTC | CASSPSEAYEQYF
TRBJ2-5 | TRBV7-9 | . | . | TGTGCCAGCAGCTTTGCCGGGTCCCCCAGGGAGACCCAGTACTTC | CASSFAGSPRETQYF
TRBJ2-5 | TRBV13 | few | TRBD1 | TGTGCCAGCAGCTTAGACTCCGACAGGGGGAAGGAGACCCAGTACTTC | CASSLDSDRGKETQYF
TRBJ1-1 | TRBV7-9 | many | . | TGTGCCAGCAGCTTAGCGTTGGGTTCCGTCACTGAAGCTTTCTTT | CASSLALGSVTEAFF
TRBJ1-6 | TRBV20-1 | . | . | TGCAGTGCTAGGCCCGAGGGAAATTCACCCCTCCACTTT | CSARPEGNSPLHF
TRBJ2-1 | TRBV15 | . | . | TGTACCACCAGCAGACCGGAACAGGGCTATGAGCAGTTCTTC | CTTSRPEQGYEQFF
TRBJ2-3 | TRBV27 | many | . | TGTGCCAGCAGTTTGGTAAAGGGGGTAGATACGCAGTATTTT | CASSLVKGVDTQYF
TRBJ2-7 | TRBV2 | . | . | TGTGCCATTAGGACGGGGACCGAGGACGAGCAGTACTTC | CAIRTGTEDEQYF
TRBJ1-1 | TRBV7-9 | many | TRBD1 | TGTGCCAGCAGCTTACAAACAGGGGCCTTCACTGAAGCTTTCTTT | CASSLQTGAFTEAFF
TRBJ2-1 | TRBV7-9 | many | TRBD2 | TGTGCCAGTAGAACTAGCGGTTCGAAGGTCGATGAGCAGTTCTTC | CASRTSGSKVDEQFF
TRBJ1-5 | TRBV11-2 | few | . | TGTGCCAGCTTATGCACCAATCAGCCCCAGCATTTT | CASLCTNQPQHF
TRBJ1-2 | TRBV19 | . | . | TGTGCCAGTAGTATCGGAGGGGATGGCTACACCTTC | CASSIGGDGYTF
TRBJ2-7 | TRBV6-2/TRBV6-3 | many | . | TGTGCCAGCAGTTACCTGTCAGCTCGCTCCTACGAGCAGTACTTC | CASSYLSARSYEQYF
TRBJ1-1 | TRBV5-6 | . | . | TGTGCCAGCAGGGATTGGACGGTCCACACTGAAGCTTTCTTT | CASRDWTVHTEAFF
TRBJ2-7 | TRBV20-1 | . | . | TGCAGTGCTAGAGATTGGTCAGGGTCGGCCAACGGGCAGTACTTC | CSARDWSGSANGQYF
TRBJ2-7 | TRBV11-2 | . | . | TGTGCCAGCAGCCCCCCAGCGGCAATGGCATGGGGGCAGTACTTC | CASSPPAAMAWGQYF
TRBJ2-7 | TRBV30 | many | TRBD1 | TGTGCCTGGACCGGGACAGAAAACTACGAGCAGTACTTC | CAWTGTENYEQYF